This entry features one T cell receptor beta chain sequence. Its antigen is unidentified. The source of the sample is a study of blood T cells in healthy people across ages. The study, taken as a whole, reports: Whereas aged donors had fewer naive CD4+ cells, long-lived donors had more of them and higher diversity.

Primers used in a second PCR of about 7 to 12 cycles were a sample-barcoded 5' primer and a J-beta primer mix. Using its own MiXCR run on the 5' RACE reads, TCRdb lists one record per CDR3 protein. Among fewer than 700,000 distinct CDR3 sequences listed, 47% were seen once. The CDR3 is 13 amino acids. CDR1 SEHNR and CDR2 FQNEAQ come from the germline V gene (reference sequence). Trimming shortened V by 5 bases and J by 3 bases, and 10 bases separated the two germline ends. Investigators took roughly 10 milliliters of peripheral blood from every donor. PBMCs, at least 7 million per sample, were isolated. At least 5 micrograms of total RNA were extracted per sample.

The receptor was derived from a man older than 75 in good health. What was sequenced was blood. The chain combines TRBV7-9 with TRBJ1-1, with D unclear. The CDR3: CASSPRQDTEAFF. The CDR3 DNA is TGTGCCAGCAGCCCCCGACAAGACACTGAAGCTTTCTTT.